Sequencing of this TCR beta chain was carried out in a study of long-term antiretroviral therapy in people with HIV. A v3.0 immunoSEQ assay was performed at survey level. The method was immunoSEQ multiplex PCR; TCRdb's version includes in-frame clones alone and lacks a portion of them. Of almost 25,000 clones detected, 80% to 90% appear once; the ten largest clones hold 2% to 2.5%. The germline CDR1 and CDR2 sequences are SEHNR and FQNEAQ (reference sequence). The CDR3 runs to 15 residues. V gave up 5 bases and J gave up 2 bases; unmatched junction bases: 8. This specimen consisted of unsorted PBMCs, obtained 3 years after starting antiretroviral therapy. V gene TRBV7-9 combines with J gene TRBJ2-5; 7 bases map to TRBD2. The receptor was isolated from a man aged 50 to 59 with HIV. The CDR3 bases are TGTGCCAGCAGCGTTGCAACGGGGGGTCAAGAGACCCAGTACTTC. This codes for CASSVATGGQETQYF.